This T cell receptor beta chain was retrieved from a study of cytomegalovirus exposure and HLA in healthy donors. PCR primers comprised 60 Vbeta and 13 Jbeta primers. TCRdb keeps only in-frame clones here, not all; method: immunoSEQ multiplex PCR. The table lists about 96,000 clones, 64% of them singletons. The V segment lost 4 bases and the J segment 7 bases; nucleotides outside the gene matches: 7. The CDR3 has 14 residues. Germline V lookup: CDR1 SGHTA, CDR2 FQGTGA. The V gene is TRBV7-3, the J gene TRBJ2-7; 10 nucleotides agree with TRBD2. The receptor's source is a man in his fifties or sixties in good health and CMV-seronegative. The sequencing input was PBMCs. The CDR3 region has the DNA TGTGCCAGCAGCTCAGCGGGAGGGTTGGTGGAGCAGTACTTC. Translated: CASSSAGGLVEQYF.